This T cell receptor (beta chain) emerged from a study of PD-1 blockade in classical Hodgkin lymphoma. Germline-derived CDR1 and CDR2 are SGHTA and FQGTGA. The CDR3 has 15 amino acids. As to time point: newly diagnosed, previously untreated cHL patient sample. Thawed PBMCs were the source of CD8+ T cells, obtained through magnetic negative selection. The table came from immunoSEQ multiplex PCR; TCRdb's copy has only in-frame clones and leaves some out. Of 2,000 to 2,500 clones in the sample, 70% to 80% were seen once. Sequencing input: CD8+ T cells from blood. The chain links TRBV7-3 to TRBJ2-2; TRBD2 aligns across 8 bases. This clonotype was sampled from a human donor with classical Hodgkin lymphoma. The CDR3: CAETSVIKNTGELFF. The CDR3 nucleotides are TGTGCGGAGACTAGCGTAATAAAGAACACCGGGGAGCTGTTTTTT.